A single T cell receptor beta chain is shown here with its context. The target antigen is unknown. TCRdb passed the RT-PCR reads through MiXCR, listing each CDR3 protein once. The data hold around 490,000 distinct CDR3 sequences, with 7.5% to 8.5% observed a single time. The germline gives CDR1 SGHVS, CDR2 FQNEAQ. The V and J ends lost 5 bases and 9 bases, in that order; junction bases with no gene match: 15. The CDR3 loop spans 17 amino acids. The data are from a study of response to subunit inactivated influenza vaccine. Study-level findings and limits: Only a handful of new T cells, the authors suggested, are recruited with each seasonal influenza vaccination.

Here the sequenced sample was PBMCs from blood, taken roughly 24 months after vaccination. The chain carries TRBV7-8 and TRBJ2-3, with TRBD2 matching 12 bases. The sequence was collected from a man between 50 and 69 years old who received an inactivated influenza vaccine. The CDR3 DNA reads TGTGCCAGCAGCCACCGACTAGCGGGAGACCACAGGGACACGCAGTATTTT. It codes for CASSHRLAGDHRDTQYF.